The following is a TCR beta chain sequence with its context. Its specificity is not known. The sample belongs to a study of T cells in Graves' hyperthyroidism and ophthalmopathy. Hyperthyroidism in the patients, aged 18 to 65, was newly diagnosed and under 2 months in duration. Blood was sampled at initial diagnosis of hyperthyroidism, prior to onset of any ophthalmopathy symptoms. Findings of the study overall: Appearing also in blood were most of the thyroid clonotypes expanded above 0.001.

The investigators amplified TCR beta CDR3 regions from RNA transcripts. HTBI primers were the set used in a first-round RT-PCR of the TCR CDR3. TCRdb used MiXCR to reprocess the multiplex PCR reads, holding one entry per CDR3 protein. This sample has around 700,000 distinct CDR3 sequences; around 20% occur once, and the top ten carry approximately 15%. V lost 6 bases and J 2 bases, leaving 17 bases between the germline ends. The CDR3 is 16 residues long. The germline V gene has CDR1 MNHNS and CDR2 SASEGT. Specimen: blood. This chain connects TRBV6-1 to TRBJ2-1; D may be TRBD1 or TRBD2 (5 bases each). The TCR comes from a woman between 50 and 59 years old with Graves' hyperthyroidism that later progressed to Graves' ophthalmopathy. The DNA of the CDR3 is TGTGCCAGCAGCCACCATTTGGGGGAGCCCTACAATGAGCAGTTCTTC. It codes for CASSHHLGEPYNEQFF.